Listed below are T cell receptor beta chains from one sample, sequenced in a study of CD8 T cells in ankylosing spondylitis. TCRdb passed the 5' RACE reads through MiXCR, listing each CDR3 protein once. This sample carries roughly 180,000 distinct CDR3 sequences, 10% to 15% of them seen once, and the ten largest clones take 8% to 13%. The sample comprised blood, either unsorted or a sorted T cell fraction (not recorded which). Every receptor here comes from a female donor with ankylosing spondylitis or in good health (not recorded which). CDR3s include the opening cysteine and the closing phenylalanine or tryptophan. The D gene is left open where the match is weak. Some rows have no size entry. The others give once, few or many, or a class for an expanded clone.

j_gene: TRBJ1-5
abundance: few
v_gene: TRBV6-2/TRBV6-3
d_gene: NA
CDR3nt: TGTGCCAGCAGAAAACTACCACGGGTCGGGAGCAATCAGCCCCAGCATTTT
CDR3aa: CASRKLPRVGSNQPQHF

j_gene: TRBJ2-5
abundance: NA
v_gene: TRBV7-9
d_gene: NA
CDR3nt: TGTGCCAGCAGCTCCGGGACATGGAGGTCAGAGACCCAGTACTTC
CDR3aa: CASSSGTWRSETQYF

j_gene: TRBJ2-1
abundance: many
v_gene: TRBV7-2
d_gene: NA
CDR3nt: TGTGCCAGCAGCTTCGGGCCCATTGAGCAGTTCTTC
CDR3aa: CASSFGPIEQFF

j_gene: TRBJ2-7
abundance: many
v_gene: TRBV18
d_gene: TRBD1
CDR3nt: TGTGCCAGTACCGACAGGGGATCCTACGAGCAGTACTTC
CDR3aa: CASTDRGSYEQYF

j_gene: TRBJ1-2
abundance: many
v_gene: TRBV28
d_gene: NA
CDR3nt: TGTGCCAGCAGTTTTTCAGCCTCTGGTGGCTACACCTTC
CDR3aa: CASSFSASGGYTF

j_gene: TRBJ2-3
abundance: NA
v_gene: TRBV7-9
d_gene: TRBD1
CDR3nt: TGTGCCAGCAGCCCCGCGGCAGGGGGTCCAGATACGCAGTATTTT
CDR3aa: CASSPAAGGPDTQYF

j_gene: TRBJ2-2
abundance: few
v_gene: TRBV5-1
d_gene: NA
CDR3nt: TGCGCCAGCAGAACGGGAAACACCGGGGAGCTGTTTTTT
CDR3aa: CASRTGNTGELFF

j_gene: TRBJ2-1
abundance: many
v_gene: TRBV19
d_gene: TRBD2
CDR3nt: TGTGCCAGTAGTTCGGGACTAGCGGGAGGGCCGGGGCAGTTCTTC
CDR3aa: CASSSGLAGGPGQFF

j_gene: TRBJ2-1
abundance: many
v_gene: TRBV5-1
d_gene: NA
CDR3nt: TGCGCCAGCAGCCCCAACCCCCCGTACAATGAGCAGTTCTTC
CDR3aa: CASSPNPPYNEQFF

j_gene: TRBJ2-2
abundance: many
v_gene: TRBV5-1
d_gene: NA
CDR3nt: TGCGCCAGCAGCCCCAAAGCGGGACAACCGAACACCGGGGAGCTGTTTTTT
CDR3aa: CASSPKAGQPNTGELFF

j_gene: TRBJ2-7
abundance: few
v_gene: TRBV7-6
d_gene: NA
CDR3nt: TGTGCCAGCAGCTTATACAACTCCTACGAGCAGTACTTC
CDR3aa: CASSLYNSYEQYF

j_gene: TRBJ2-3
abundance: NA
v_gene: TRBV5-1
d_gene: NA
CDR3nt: TGCGCCAGCAGACCAAGGGACCTCGTCACAGATACGCAGTATTTT
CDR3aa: CASRPRDLVTDTQYF

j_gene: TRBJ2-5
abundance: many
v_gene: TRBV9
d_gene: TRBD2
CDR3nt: TGTGCCAGCAGCGTAGCTCTAGCGGGAGGAGGTCAAGAGACCCAGTACTTC
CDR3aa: CASSVALAGGGQETQYF

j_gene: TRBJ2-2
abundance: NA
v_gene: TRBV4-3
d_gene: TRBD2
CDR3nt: TGCGCCAGCAGCCAGGACCCCCCTGGAGCGGGAGGGCGGACCGGGGAGCTGTTTTTT
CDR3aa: CASSQDPPGAGGRTGELFF

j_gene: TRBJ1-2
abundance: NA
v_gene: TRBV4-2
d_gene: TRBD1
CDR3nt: TGTGCCAGCAGCCAACAGGTCGTCTGGGGACAGGGGACCGACTATGGCTACACCTTC
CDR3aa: CASSQQVVWGQGTDYGYTF

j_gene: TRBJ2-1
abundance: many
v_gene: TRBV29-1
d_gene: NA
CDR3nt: TGCAGCGTTGTAGCTTGGTACTCCTACAATGAGCAGTTCTTC
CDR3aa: CSVVAWYSYNEQFF

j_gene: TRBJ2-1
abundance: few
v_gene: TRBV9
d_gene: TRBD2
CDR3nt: TGTGCCAGCAGCGCCGCTAGCGGGAGGTCGTTTAGTGAGCAGTTCTTC
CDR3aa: CASSAASGRSFSEQFF

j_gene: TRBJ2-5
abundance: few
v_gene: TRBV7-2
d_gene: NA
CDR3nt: TGTGCCACCTCCAGGGACCACACTTCGGGTTCTCAGTACTTC
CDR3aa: CATSRDHTSGSQYF

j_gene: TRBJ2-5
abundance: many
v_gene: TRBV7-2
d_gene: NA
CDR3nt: TGTGCCAGCAGCTTCGGTAGCGCGGGCGGCCAAGAGACCCAGTACTTC
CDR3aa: CASSFGSAGGQETQYF

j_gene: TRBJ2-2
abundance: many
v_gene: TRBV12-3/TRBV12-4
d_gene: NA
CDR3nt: TGTGCCAGTACCCTAAACACCGGGGAGCTGTTTTTT
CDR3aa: CASTLNTGELFF

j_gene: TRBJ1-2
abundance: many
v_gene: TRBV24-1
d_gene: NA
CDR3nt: TGTGCCACCAGTGATTTAACCGGAAACTATGGCTACACCTTC
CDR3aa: CATSDLTGNYGYTF

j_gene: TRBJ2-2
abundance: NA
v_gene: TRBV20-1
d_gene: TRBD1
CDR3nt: TGCAGTACTATCCGACAGGGGTCCACCGGGGAGCTGTTTTTT
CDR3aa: CSTIRQGSTGELFF

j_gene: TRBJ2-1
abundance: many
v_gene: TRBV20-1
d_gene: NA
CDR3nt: TGCAGTGCCGCCCCGGACTCACGAACCTACAATGAGCAGTTCTTC
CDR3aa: CSAAPDSRTYNEQFF

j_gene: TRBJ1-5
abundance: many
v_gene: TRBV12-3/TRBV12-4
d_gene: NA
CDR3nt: TGTGCCAGCAGTTTAGCGCTAAGGGGGGCGAATCAGCCCCAGCATTTT
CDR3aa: CASSLALRGANQPQHF

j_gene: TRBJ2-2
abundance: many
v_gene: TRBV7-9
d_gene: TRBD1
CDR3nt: TGTGCCAGCAACAAACCGGGACAGGGGTCAAACACCGGGGAGCTGTTTTTT
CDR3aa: CASNKPGQGSNTGELFF

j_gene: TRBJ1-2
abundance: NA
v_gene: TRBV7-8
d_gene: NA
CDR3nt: TGTGCCAGCAGCCAAGACGGACGTTCCTATGGCTACACCTTC
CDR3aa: CASSQDGRSYGYTF

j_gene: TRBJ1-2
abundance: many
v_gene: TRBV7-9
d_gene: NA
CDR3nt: TGTGCCAGCAGGATAGGGCGGGGCTACACCTTC
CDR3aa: CASRIGRGYTF

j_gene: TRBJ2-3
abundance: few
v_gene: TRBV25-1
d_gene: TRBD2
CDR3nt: TGTGCCAGCAGACAGACAGGGCTAGCGGGGGATCGGGCAGATACGCAGTATTTT
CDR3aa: CASRQTGLAGDRADTQYF

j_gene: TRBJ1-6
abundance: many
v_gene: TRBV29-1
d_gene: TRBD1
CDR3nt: TGCAGCGTTGGAGACAGGGGGGACTCACCCCTCCACTTT
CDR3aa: CSVGDRGDSPLHF

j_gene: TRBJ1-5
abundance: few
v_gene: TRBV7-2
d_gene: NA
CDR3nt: TGTGCCAGCAGCTACCCAGGGGAGAGGGCACAGCATTTT
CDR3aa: CASSYPGERAQHF

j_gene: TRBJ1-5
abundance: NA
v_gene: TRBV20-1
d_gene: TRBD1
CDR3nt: TGCAGTGCCCTTAGGGCCGGGACAGGGAACAATCAGCCCCAGCATTTT
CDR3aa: CSALRAGTGNNQPQHF

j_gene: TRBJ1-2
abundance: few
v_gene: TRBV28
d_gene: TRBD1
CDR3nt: TGTGCCACCGAAAAAGGACAGGCTTGGTATGGCTACACCTTC
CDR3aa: CATEKGQAWYGYTF

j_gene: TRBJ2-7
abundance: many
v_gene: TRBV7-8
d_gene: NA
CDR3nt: TGTGCCAGCAGCTTCTTAATAATGTACGAGCAGTACTTC
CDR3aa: CASSFLIMYEQYF

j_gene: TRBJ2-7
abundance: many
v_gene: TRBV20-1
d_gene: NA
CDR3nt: TGCAGTGCTAGAGACGTCCCTGGGGGCCTTATCTCCTACGAGCAGTACTTC
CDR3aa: CSARDVPGGLISYEQYF

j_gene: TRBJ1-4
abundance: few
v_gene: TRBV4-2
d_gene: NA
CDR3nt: TGTGCCAGCAGCCCCGAGGACGGAGCAACTAATGAAAAACTGTTTTTT
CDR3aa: CASSPEDGATNEKLFF

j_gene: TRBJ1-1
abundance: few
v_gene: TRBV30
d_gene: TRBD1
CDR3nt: TGTGCCTGGTCCCGGGACAGACCTGAAGCTTTCTTT
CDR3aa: CAWSRDRPEAFF

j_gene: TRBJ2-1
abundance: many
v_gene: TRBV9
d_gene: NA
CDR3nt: TGTGCCAGCAGCGTTTTGGAGCGCAATGAGCAGTTCTTC
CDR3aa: CASSVLERNEQFF